The following is a T cell receptor (beta chain) sequence with its context. What it binds is unknown. Profiling relied on immunoSEQ multiplex PCR, and the TCRdb table lists in-frame clones only, not all of them. This table has around 120,000 clones, roughly nine tenths appearing once. Germline CDR1 is SQVTM and CDR2 is ANQGSEA. V was clipped by 4 bases and J by 3 bases; unmatched bases: 1. This CDR3 contains 12 residues. The data were obtained in a study of T cell responses to AZD1222 COVID-19 vaccine. Study-wide results and limits: Clonal diversity may have been underestimated, and the donors were mostly white British, with more females than males.

The sequencing used peripheral blood, collected on day 0 of AZD1222 vaccination. The TCR was taken from an adult in good health. The rearrangement links TRBV29-1 to TRBJ2-7; 9 positions match TRBD1. CDR3 sequence (DNA): TGCAGCGTTGGACAGGGGGACTACGAGCAGTACTTC. Translation gives CSVGQGDYEQYF.